This TCR beta chain was identified in a study of regulatory T cells in long-lasting Graves disease. As for the study in general: Those with persistent Graves' disease had received antithyroid drugs for over 5 years with positive TSH receptor antibodies.

The V gene lost 1 base and the J gene lost 3 bases, with 10 bases spanning the gap. There are 15 residues in the CDR3. The germline CDR1 and CDR2 sequences are SGHVS and FNYEAQ. Study outcomes and limitations: Newly diagnosed Graves' patients had higher TCR diversity than persistent ones. Patients with persistent disease showed a bias toward TRBV28, TRBJ1-2 and TRBJ2-5.

On this clonotype itself: Its specificity is unknown.

Sample time point: persistent/refractory GD, antithyroid drugs over 5 years with positive TRAb. PBMCs were the source of the RNA used for TCR sequencing. Guidelines of the American Thyroid Association were used to diagnose Graves' disease. Arm-PCR of CDR3 regions and iRepertoire HTBI primers were the basis on which TCR beta libraries were built. TCRdb itself ran the multiplex PCR reads through MiXCR, one entry per CDR3 protein. Of fewer than 450,000 distinct CDR3 sequences in the sample, 20% to 25% are singletons; the top ten hold about 27%. The material was peripheral blood mononuclear cells (PBMCs), obtained when the disease was refractory, from a patient treated with antithyroid drugs. V usage is TRBV7-6 and J usage is TRBJ1-5; possibly TRBD1 for D (6 bases). This sequence was found in a female donor with Graves disease. This CDR3 reads CASSLGGGLNQPQHF. The CDR3 DNA is TGTGCCAGCAGCTTAGGAGGGGGTCTCAATCAGCCCCAGCATTTT.